The 29 T cell receptor beta chains below come from one sample, sequenced in a study of OX40 agonist ivuxolimab in advanced cancers. Sequenced by immunoSEQ multiplex PCR; TCRdb stores in-frame clones only, minus some. This table holds 74,000 or so clones, just over 90% found once. The sequenced sample was CD4+ or CD8+ T cells sorted from blood, obtained in a trial of the OX40 agonist ivuxolimab. Source of these receptors: an adult with an advanced solid tumor such as melanoma, head and neck, liver or kidney cancer.

The chain recombines TRBV27 with TRBJ2-3; 9 nucleotides match TRBD2. The CDR3 has 15 residues. Trimming cost V 3 bases and J 6 bases; bases outside gene matches: 7. Germline V CDR1 and CDR2: MNHEY, SMNVEV (reference sequence). CDR3: CASSFAGGWGDTQYF. CDR3 in DNA: TGTGCCAGCAGTTTCGCGGGAGGGTGGGGGGATACGCAGTATTTT.

J is TRBJ2-1 and V is TRBV9; D unresolved. The CDR3 is made up of 15 amino acids. The germline gives CDR1 SGDLS, CDR2 YYNGEE. V lost 0 bases to trimming and J lost 0 bases, with 7 bases between them. CDR3 in amino acids: CASSVGGDSYNEQFF. CDR3 DNA: TGTGCCAGCAGCGTAGGTGGGGACTCCTACAATGAGCAGTTCTTC.

The chain recombines TRBV19 with TRBJ2-7, with unresolved D. Trimming shortened V by 0 bases and J by 7 bases, and 10 bases separated the two germline ends. The CDR3 contains 13 residues. Germline V lookup: CDR1 LNHDA, CDR2 SQIVND (reference sequence). This chain's CDR3 is CASSIDGPREQYF. CDR3 nucleotides: TGTGCCAGTAGTATAGATGGCCCTCGGGAGCAGTACTTC.

The chain combines TRBV5-1 with TRBJ2-7, with D maybe TRBD1 (6 bases). The germline V gene encodes CDR1 SGHRS and CDR2 YFSETQ. CDR3 length: 16 residues. Between the trimmed V and J ends, which lost 0 bases and 6 bases, there was a span of 19 bases. CDR3 amino acids: CASSLAGTGFTREQYF. CDR3 coding DNA: TGCGCCAGCAGCTTGGCCGGCACAGGGTTCACCCGCGAGCAGTACTTC. The full variable domain, its missing parts supplied by reference TRBV5-1 and TRBJ2-7, is KAGVTQTPRYLIKTRGQQVTLSCSPISGHRSVSWYQQTPGQGLQFLFEYFSETQRNKGNFPGRFSGRQFSNSRSEMNVSTLELGDSALYLCASSLAGTGFTREQYFGPGTRLTVT.

CDR3 loop: CASSYQASYEQYF. The CDR3 DNA sequence: TGTGCCAGCAGTTACCAAGCTTCCTACGAGCAGTACTTC. This chain connects TRBV6-5 to TRBJ2-7; D unresolved. V was pared by 2 bases and J by 1 base, with 6 bases between. The CDR3 runs 13 residues. The germline V gene encodes CDR1 MNHEY and CDR2 SVGAGI.

The chain employs TRBV7-2 and TRBJ2-5, with 7 bases aligning to TRBD2. The junction had 10 bases not matched to a gene; V was cut back by 5 bases and J by 4 bases. The CDR3 has 15 residues. The V gene's germline CDR1 is SGHTA and CDR2 FQGNSA. In DNA form, the CDR3 reads TGTGCCAGCAGCCCGGGCCCAGCGGGACGAGAGACCCAGTACTTC. As protein: CASSPGPAGRETQYF.

V usage is TRBV6-5 and J usage is TRBJ1-4, with D tentatively TRBD1 (6 bases). Germline lookup yields CDR1 MNHEY and CDR2 SVGAGI. The CDR3 runs 15 residues. V dropped 0 bases and J dropped 12 bases, with 17 bases sitting between them. The CDR3 nucleotides read TGTGCCAGCAGTTACTCCAATGGACAGTCTGCGGAACTGTTTTTT. Amino acids: CASSYSNGQSAELFF.

This chain uses TRBV4-3 with TRBJ2-7, with 12 bases matching TRBD2. Germline values: CDR1 LGHNA, CDR2 YSLEER. This CDR3 region has 16 residues. The trim removed 1 base at V and 2 bases at J, leaving 3 bases unmatched. The CDR3 sequence is CASSQGTSGNPYEQYF. CDR3 DNA sequence: TGCGCCAGCAGCCAAGGGACTAGCGGGAACCCCTACGAGCAGTACTTC.

The chain joins TRBV6-5 to TRBJ1-5; D ambiguous. The CDR3 is 14 residues long. The V gene lost 5 bases and the J gene lost 0 bases, with 8 bases spanning the gap. Germline values: CDR1 MNHEY, CDR2 SVGAGI. Written as DNA, the CDR3 is TGTGCCAGCAGTGCAGAAAATAGCAATCAGCCCCAGCATTTT. It yields the protein CASSAENSNQPQHF.

V is TRBV11-2 and J is TRBJ2-7; TRBD2 matches 7 bases. CDR3 length: 13 residues. V trimming: 5 bases; J trimming: 2 bases; junction bases outside the gene matches: 3. Germline CDR1 is SGHAT and CDR2 is FQNNGV. The CDR3 sequence: CASSPGLAYEQYF. CDR3 DNA sequence: TGTGCCAGCAGCCCAGGACTAGCCTACGAGCAGTACTTC.

The V call is TRBV19, the J call TRBJ2-3; no definite D call. The CDR3 consists of 15 residues. From germline, CDR1 is LNHDA and CDR2 SQIVND (reference sequence). The V end was cut by 1 base, the J end by 2 bases, with 10 bases between. In DNA, the CDR3 is TGTGCCAGTAGTATAGTCGGCGGACCCACAGATACGCAGTATTTT. As protein: CASSIVGGPTDTQYF.

Within the sample, this clone is medium-sized. This chain connects TRBV4-2 to TRBJ1-1; TRBD1 matches 12 bases. The germline CDR1 and CDR2 sequences are LGHNA and YNFKEQ. The CDR3 runs to 16 residues. Germline trimming cut 5 bases from V and 4 bases from J; bases unmatched to any gene: 8. The CDR3 loop reads CASSSRGTGGPTEAFF. The DNA of the CDR3 is TGTGCCAGCAGCTCAAGGGGGACAGGGGGCCCCACTGAAGCTTTCTTT.

A remark on this clone: The conserved final phenylalanine or tryptophan is absent from the CDR3, which likely points to a read error. No DNA is shown, since the ends of the CDR3 on it are uncertain; the CDR3 is the one TCRdb lists. This CDR3 reads CASSLGDRDLLL. The gene calls are TRBV7-9 and TRBJ2-7; the table's D call, TRBD1, has no DNA check behind it. The CDR3 is 12 amino acids in total, end residues counted. From germline, CDR1 is SEHNR and CDR2 FQNEAQ (reference sequence).

This clone was seen a handful of times. The rearrangement links TRBV9 to TRBJ1-1; D remains ambiguous. Trimming pared 0 bases from V and 5 bases from J, leaving 11 bases between. Germline assignment: CDR1 SGDLS and CDR2 YYNGEE. There are 14 residues in the CDR3. CDR3 DNA: TGTGCCAGCAGCGTAGAGGGTCATGAAACTGAAGCTTTCTTT. Translation: CASSVEGHETEAFF. The variable domain in full, with the rest retrieved from reference TRBV9 and TRBJ1-1, is DSGVTQTPKHLITATGQRVTLRCSPRSGDLSVYWYQQSLDQGLQFLIQYYNGEERAKGNILERFSAQQFPDLHSELNLSSLELGDSALYFCASSVEGHETEAFFGQGTRLTVV.

This chain joins TRBV21-1 and TRBJ1-1; TRBD1 is taken as the D call from the table, unchecked against the DNA. TRBV21-1 is termed a pseudogene. The CDR3 loop spans 18 amino acids. The CDR3 here is CASISGTGGARVNTEAFF. DNA for the CDR3: TGTGCCAGCATCTCCGGGACAGGGGGCGCGAGGGTGAACACTGAAGCTTTCTTT.

V gene TRBV4-3 combines with J gene TRBJ2-7; 13 bases are shared with TRBD2. The CDR3 sequence is 17 residues long. J gave up 2 bases and V 0 bases, and 4 bases lay outside the gene matches. Germline V gene data show CDR1 as LGHNA and CDR2 as YSLEER. The CDR3: CASSQEPGLAGAYEQYF. CDR3 in DNA: TGCGCCAGCAGCCAAGAGCCCGGACTAGCGGGGGCCTACGAGCAGTACTTC.

The rearrangement links TRBV7-2 to TRBJ2-3, with D possibly matching TRBD2 (6 bases). This CDR3 comprises 18 residues. Germline CDR1 and CDR2: SGHTA and FQGNSA. V was trimmed by 1 base and J by 4 bases, leaving 21 bases between them. CDR3 amino acids: CASSLVWARGGYADTQYF. In nucleotides, the CDR3 is TGTGCCAGCAGCTTAGTATGGGCGCGGGGAGGTTACGCAGATACGCAGTATTTT.

This chain joins TRBV4-3 and TRBJ2-3; 8 bases map to TRBD1. This CDR3 comprises 16 residues. V was clipped by 0 bases and J by 2 bases; unmatched bases: 4. Germline V CDR1 and CDR2: LGHNA, YSLEER. DNA of the CDR3: TGCGCCAGCAGCCAAGAGGGGACAGGAGCCACAGATACGCAGTATTTT. It codes for CASSQEGTGATDTQYF.

This chain uses TRBV27 with TRBJ2-3; D call uncertain. Germline V gene sequence: CDR1 MNHEY, CDR2 SMNVEV (reference sequence). The V end lost 0 bases, the J end lost 0 bases, and 13 bases lay between the germline ends. This CDR3 is built from 17 residues. The CDR3 region has the DNA TGTGCCAGCAGTTTATCCGCGGCCGAAATAAGCACAGATACGCAGTATTTT. Translating it yields CASSLSAAEISTDTQYF.

The J gene is TRBJ2-5, the V gene TRBV28, with D perhaps TRBD1 (5 bases). CDR3 size: 16 residues. With 6 bases removed from V and 3 bases from J, the gap between germline ends came to 20 bases. Germline CDR1 is MDHEN and CDR2 is SYDVKM. For the CDR3, the DNA is TGTGCCAGCAGCCTTTTTGATACAGGTTCTGAAGAGACCCAGTACTTC. This gives the protein CASSLFDTGSEETQYF.

This chain links TRBV6-5 with TRBJ1-2; the match to TRBD1 covers 11 bases. Germline CDR1 MNHEY, CDR2 SVGAGI. The V segment lost 7 bases and the J segment 4 bases; nucleotides outside the gene matches: 8. This CDR3 comprises 15 residues. Here the CDR3 reads CASTGGQGASYGYTF. In nucleotides, the CDR3 is TGTGCCAGCACAGGCGGACAGGGGGCTAGCTATGGCTACACCTTC.

The chain couples TRBV6-6 to TRBJ2-2; 8 bases fit TRBD1. The J segment lost 6 bases and the V segment lost 3 bases, leaving 3 bases of the junction unmatched. CDR3 size: 14 residues. Germline V gives CDR1 MNHNY, CDR2 SVGAGI (reference sequence). The CDR3: CASSYLQGAGELFF. Here the CDR3 DNA reads TGTGCCAGCAGTTATCTACAGGGGGCCGGGGAGCTGTTTTTT.

Only one count was recorded for this clone. The gene calls are TRBV4-3 and TRBJ2-5; the match to TRBD1 covers 9 bases. The CDR3 runs to 15 residues. Trimming at V came to 7 bases and at J to 5 bases, leaving 11 bases not matched to a gene. The germline V gene encodes CDR1 LGHNA and CDR2 YSLEER. CDR3 in DNA: TGCGCCAGCACCCCTGGGACAGGGATGGGGGAGACCCAGTACTTC. As protein: CASTPGTGMGETQYF.

The V call is TRBV6-5, the J call TRBJ2-1, with 8 bases that match TRBD2. This CDR3 region has 15 residues. With 2 bases clipped from V and 4 bases from J, the junction kept 4 bases outside the gene matches. The germline gives CDR1 MNHEY, CDR2 SVGAGI. CDR3 region: CASSYGTSGYNEQFF. Here the CDR3 DNA reads TGTGCCAGCAGTTACGGAACTAGCGGTTACAATGAGCAGTTCTTC.

V and J are TRBV27 and TRBJ2-1; D may be TRBD1 or TRBD2 (5 bases each). Germline V CDR1 and CDR2: MNHEY, SMNVEV (reference sequence). CDR3 length: 16 amino acids. Trimming took 6 bases from V and 3 from J, leaving 18 bases between them. Here the CDR3 reads CASRETGTAYYNEQFF. The CDR3 DNA is TGTGCCAGCAGAGAGACCGGGACCGCATACTACAATGAGCAGTTCTTC.

This clone appeared a few times. The genes are TRBV4-3 and TRBJ2-7, with TRBD1 matching over 8 bases. The CDR3 consists of 15 residues. The ends lost 0 bases at V and 2 bases at J; junction bases unmatched: 3. Germline lookup yields CDR1 LGHNA and CDR2 YSLEER. CDR3 sequence reads: CASSQEQGGPYEQYF. As DNA, the CDR3 is TGCGCCAGCAGCCAAGAACAGGGGGGCCCCTACGAGCAGTACTTC.

In this sample, this clone turned up once. V usage is TRBV2 and J usage is TRBJ2-1; TRBD1 aligns across 9 bases. Germline V gives CDR1 SNHLY, CDR2 FYNNEI. This CDR3 spans 15 amino acids. V shed 6 bases and J 4 bases; nucleotides not matched to a gene: 7. The CDR3 sequence: CASRAGTGFYNEQFF. Written as DNA, the CDR3 is TGTGCCAGCAGAGCCGGGACAGGGTTTTACAATGAGCAGTTCTTC.

This chain uses TRBV28 with TRBJ2-1; D gene ambiguous. V was trimmed by 7 bases and J by 0 bases, leaving 10 bases between them. This CDR3 is built from 14 residues. Germline values: CDR1 MDHEN, CDR2 SYDVKM. CDR3 bases: TGTGCCAGCACCCGATTTAGCTCCTACAATGAGCAGTTCTTC. It yields the protein CASTRFSSYNEQFF.

The rearrangement uses TRBV6-1 and TRBJ2-3, with a possible D match to TRBD1 (6 bases). Germline V gene data show CDR1 as MNHNS and CDR2 as SASEGT. V gave up 10 bases and J gave up 1 base, with 9 bases separating them. The CDR3 is 12 residues long. The CDR3 loop is CATYRGTDTQYF. In nucleotides, the CDR3 is TGTGCCACATACAGGGGCACAGATACGCAGTATTTT.